The 5 T cell receptor beta chains below were found in one sample sequenced in a study of blood T cell repertoires in COVID-19. Using immunoSEQ multiplex PCR, the repertoire was profiled, and TCRdb retains in-frame clones only, with some absent. The data show some 340,000 clones, more than 70% seen once. Sequenced sample: PBMCs or T cells enriched from blood (not recorded which). Every receptor here comes from a woman aged 30 to 39 who had recovered from COVID-19.

This clone has only one observation. The chain uses TRBV6-5 and TRBJ1-5; perhaps TRBD1 as D (5 bases). This CDR3 has 13 residues. V was clipped by 8 bases and J by 3 bases, with 11 bases between them. The germline V gene encodes CDR1 MNHEY and CDR2 SVGAGI. The CDR3 is CASGRQFNQPQHF. In DNA, the CDR3 is TGTGCCAGCGGCCGACAGTTCAATCAGCCCCAGCATTTT.

The chain links TRBV7-2 to TRBJ2-1; D is uncertain. This CDR3 spans 12 amino acids. Trimming stripped 6 bases from V and 5 bases from J, with 8 bases between. Looked up from germline, CDR1 is SGHTA and CDR2 is FQGNSA. The CDR3 loop is CASSPGNNEQFF. CDR3 nucleotide sequence: TGTGCCAGCAGTCCTGGCAACAATGAGCAGTTCTTC.

The chain carries TRBV21-1 and TRBJ1-6; the table's TRBD1 call for D was not verified on the DNA. TRBV21-1 is a recognized pseudogene. There are 19 residues in the CDR3. The CDR3 bases are TGTGCCAGCAGCGACCGACAATCGGGACAGGGGCACGAGAATTCACCCCTCCACTTT. Its translation: CASSDRQSGQGHENSPLHF.

V gene TRBV5-1 combines with J gene TRBJ1-5, with no clear D. The CDR3 runs 15 residues. Trimming took 1 base from V and 1 from J, leaving 9 bases between them. The germline V gene encodes CDR1 SGHRS and CDR2 YFSETQ. The DNA for the CDR3 is TGCGCCAGCAGCTTGACGGGTCGAAGCAATCAGCCCCAGCATTTT. Its translation: CASSLTGRSNQPQHF.

V gene TRBV6-2 or TRBV6-3 combines with J gene TRBJ2-5, with 10 bases aligning to TRBD2. The trim removed 0 bases at V and 7 bases at J, leaving 2 bases unmatched. Germline-derived CDR1 and CDR2 are MNHEY and SVGEGT. The CDR3 runs to 14 residues. The CDR3 loop reads CASSYSWTSGTQYF. CDR3 DNA sequence: TGTGCCAGCAGTTACTCTTGGACTAGCGGGACCCAGTACTTC.